The 21 T cell receptor beta chains in this list originate from one sample, sequenced in a study of Tregs in tolerant kidney transplant recipients (dated by TCRdb to the late 2010s). The intended sense of this specimen's time point label: blood sample drawn before combined kidney and bone marrow transplant. The library was made by the immunoSEQ multiplex PCR assay. TCRdb re-hosts the immuneACCESS table, in-frame sequences only. Its copies lack some clones; in the studies checked, an unresolved V gene accounts for under half of them, and the cause for the rest is not known. In this sample the table shows fewer than 65,000 clones, approximately 85% of which occur a single time. The ten largest clones represent under 2.5% of the sample. Here the sequenced sample was Tregs from blood, taken before the transplant. These receptors were collected from a human donor who received a combined kidney and bone marrow transplant.

A single count supports this clone. The chain recombines TRBV20-1 with TRBJ1-4, with unresolved D. V dropped 2 bases and J dropped 4 bases, with 2 bases sitting between them. Germline V gene lookup returns CDR1 DFQATT and CDR2 SNEGSKA (reference sequence). This CDR3 has 11 amino acids. CDR3 residues: CSARINEKLFF. The CDR3 coding sequence is TGCAGTGCTAGAATTAATGAAAAACTGTTTTTT.

The rearrangement uses TRBV27 and TRBJ2-3, with D perhaps matching TRBD1 or TRBD2 (6 bases each). The CDR3 consists of 15 residues. The germline gives CDR1 MNHEY, CDR2 SMNVEV (reference sequence). Between the trimmed V and J ends, which lost 4 bases and 2 bases, there was a span of 13 bases. The CDR3 nucleotides read TGTGCCAGCAGTTGGGGGGACATGATCACAGATACGCAGTATTTT. It yields the protein CASSWGDMITDTQYF.

The chain uses TRBV7-5 and TRBJ1-5. TRBV7-5 is marked as a pseudogene. CDR3 length: 17 residues. The CDR3 spells CARSFAGTEGSNQPQHF. In DNA, the CDR3 is TGTGCCAGAAGCTTCGCCGGGACGGAAGGTAGCAATCAGCCCCAGCATTTT.

The J gene is TRBJ1-1, the V gene TRBV4-1; D may be TRBD1 (5 bases). This CDR3 comprises 17 residues. The germline V and J ends were trimmed by 0 bases and 1 base, with 15 bases remaining between them. CDR1 is MGHRA and CDR2 is YSYEKL in the germline V gene. For the CDR3, the DNA is TGCGCCAGCAGCCAAGATGGGGGACGGCCCGGGAACACTGAAGCTTTCTTT. The encoded protein is CASSQDGGRPGNTEAFF.

The chain recombines TRBV5-5 with TRBJ2-1; 8 nucleotides agree with TRBD1. With V trimmed by 4 bases and J by 1 base, 4 bases remained unmatched. This CDR3 comprises 15 residues. Germline CDR1 and CDR2: SGHKS and YYEKEE (reference sequence). CDR3 sequence reads: CASSPQGASYNEQFF. The CDR3 nucleotides are TGTGCCAGCAGCCCCCAGGGGGCGTCCTACAATGAGCAGTTCTTC.

This sequence joins TRBV6-4 and TRBJ1-5, with D hard to call. Trimming cost V 3 bases and J 9 bases, with 9 bases left between them. Germline CDR1 is MRHNA and CDR2 is SNTAGT. The CDR3 runs to 12 residues. The CDR3 DNA reads as TGTGCCAGCAGTGATTTGACGGGGCCCCAGCATTTT. Translation: CASSDLTGPQHF.

This clone was picked up one time. The genes are TRBV14 and TRBJ1-2; 8 nucleotides line up with TRBD1. Looked up from germline, CDR1 is SGHDN and CDR2 is FVKESK. The V and J ends lost 5 bases and 7 bases, in that order; junction bases with no gene match: 18. The CDR3 length is 17 residues. This CDR3 is CASSSQRTGKPPGGYTF. CDR3 in DNA: TGTGCCAGCAGCTCCCAGAGGACAGGGAAGCCGCCGGGTGGCTACACCTTC.

This rearrangement joins TRBV10-3 to TRBJ2-5; D is perhaps TRBD1 (7 bases). V was shortened by 3 bases and J by 9 bases, with 20 bases between the two germline ends. CDR1 and CDR2 from the germline V gene are ENHRY and SYGVKD. There are 15 residues in the CDR3. CDR3 in DNA: TGTGCCATCAGTGATCCCGGAGGGGGCCACGAGGCCCAGTACTTC. Translation gives CAISDPGGGHEAQYF.

V usage is TRBV7-2 and J usage is TRBJ2-7; no definite D call. V was clipped by 5 bases and J by 3 bases, with 8 bases between them. The CDR3 totals 12 residues. Germline V lookup: CDR1 SGHTA, CDR2 FQGNSA. CDR3 amino acids: CASSALIYEQYF. The DNA for the CDR3 is TGTGCCAGCAGCGCCTTAATCTACGAGCAGTACTTC.

The chain carries TRBV19 and TRBJ1-5, with D perhaps matching TRBD1 (6 bases). CDR3 length: 15 amino acids. Trimming shortened V by 6 bases and J by 5 bases, and 17 bases separated the two germline ends. CDR1 and CDR2 (germline): LNHDA, SQIVND (reference sequence). CDR3 DNA: TGTGCCAGTAGCGAGGGGGACAATCGCTATCAGCCCCAGCATTTT. This translates into CASSEGDNRYQPQHF.

CDR3 coding DNA: TGTGCCATCAGTGAGTCGCCAGGGGGGAACACTGAAGCTTTCTTT. This codes for CAISESPGGNTEAFF. The rearrangement links TRBV10-3 to TRBJ1-1; TRBD1 agrees at 7 bases. Germline CDR1 is ENHRY and CDR2 is SYGVKD. V was pared by 0 bases and J by 1 base, with 2 bases of the junction left unmatched. The CDR3 length is 15 residues.

The rearrangement uses TRBV2 and TRBJ1-1; 7 positions match TRBD1. Germline trimming cut 2 bases from V and 6 bases from J; bases unmatched to any gene: 6. CDR1 and CDR2 from the germline V gene are SNHLY and FYNNEI. The CDR3 runs to 14 residues. The CDR3 bases are TGTGCCAGCAGTGAACAGGGGGTGGCGGCTGAAGCTTTCTTT. It yields the protein CASSEQGVAAEAFF.

The CDR3 sequence: CASSPTILGLEATQYF. The CDR3 DNA is TGTGCCAGCAGCCCTACGATTCTGGGACTAGAGGCGACCCAGTACTTC. The chain recombines TRBV7-7 with TRBJ2-5, with 8 positions matching TRBD2. This CDR3 contains 16 residues. V shed 5 bases, J shed 7 bases, and the junction held 15 bases outside the gene matches. Germline CDR1 is SSHAT and CDR2 is FNYEAQ (reference sequence).

The chain uses TRBV2 and TRBJ1-2; weak D call: TRBD1 (5 bases). CDR1 SNHLY and CDR2 FYNNEI come from the germline V gene. V lost 5 bases, J lost 5 bases, and 15 bases lay in between. The CDR3 length is 14 residues. The CDR3 region has the DNA TGTGCCAGCAGTCGCTCCGGGACGGGATATGGCTACACCTTC. This encodes CASSRSGTGYGYTF.

The chain links TRBV9 to TRBJ2-1; D is undetermined. Germline V gives CDR1 SGDLS, CDR2 YYNGEE. The CDR3 extends over 15 amino acids. Trimming pared 0 bases from V and 0 bases from J, leaving 7 bases between. The CDR3 bases are TGTGCCAGCAGCGTAGGACATATCTCCTACAATGAGCAGTTCTTC. The encoded protein is CASSVGHISYNEQFF.

This clone was seen just once. One end of the junction does not line up with germline, which may come from a read error. The sample holds other DNA sequences that translate to the same CDR3. The rearrangement joins TRBV14 to TRBJ1-2; no reliable D call. From germline, CDR1 is SGHDN and CDR2 FVKESK. The CDR3 length is 13 residues. CDR3 in DNA: TGTGCCAGCAGCAAAGCCCAGACCCTTGGCTACACTTTC. Amino acid sequence: CASSKAQTLGYTF.

This sequence joins TRBV5-1 and TRBJ2-3; D uncertain. Germline CDR1 and CDR2: SGHRS and YFSETQ. The V end lost 2 bases, the J end lost 3 bases, and 13 bases lay between the germline ends. This CDR3 is built from 15 residues. CDR3 sequence (DNA): TGCGCCAGCAGCTTATCGTGGGGTCGGACAGATACGCAGTATTTT. Its translation: CASSLSWGRTDTQYF.

This clone appeared a few times. The chain is built from TRBV10-3 and TRBJ1-2, with 10 bases matching TRBD1. Trimming at V came to 10 bases and at J to 4 bases, leaving 9 bases not matched to a gene. Germline-derived CDR1 and CDR2 are ENHRY and SYGVKD. The CDR3 loop spans 14 amino acids. In DNA, the CDR3 is TGTGCCACCACCGACAGGGGGCGCAGCTATGGCTACACCTTC. This gives the protein CATTDRGRSYGYTF.

This CDR3 reads CASRTGNPNNEQFF. DNA of the CDR3: TGTGCCAGCAGGACCGGGAATCCGAACAATGAGCAGTTCTTC. V is TRBV6-5 and J is TRBJ2-1; D is perhaps TRBD2 (5 bases). The CDR3 covers 14 residues. V shed 6 bases and J shed 5 bases, with 14 bases lying between them. Germline CDR1 and CDR2: MNHEY and SVGAGI.

The chain is built from TRBV7-2 and TRBJ2-1; D is undetermined. Per the germline V gene, CDR1 is SGHTA and CDR2 is FQGNSA. Deletions cut 4 bases from V and 8 bases from J, with 15 bases between. The CDR3 runs 14 residues. The CDR3 here is CASSSPVGADEQFF. Written as DNA, the CDR3 is TGTGCCAGCAGCTCCCCCGTCGGCGCAGATGAGCAGTTCTTC.

The chain recombines TRBV5-1 with TRBJ2-5; 8 nucleotides match TRBD1. The CDR3 sequence is 14 residues long. Germline values: CDR1 SGHRS, CDR2 YFSETQ. With 1 base clipped from V and 5 bases from J, the junction kept 4 bases outside the gene matches. The DNA of the CDR3 is TGCGCCAGCAGCTTGCAGGGGGCCGGGGAGACCCAGTACTTC. Translated, it gives CASSLQGAGETQYF.